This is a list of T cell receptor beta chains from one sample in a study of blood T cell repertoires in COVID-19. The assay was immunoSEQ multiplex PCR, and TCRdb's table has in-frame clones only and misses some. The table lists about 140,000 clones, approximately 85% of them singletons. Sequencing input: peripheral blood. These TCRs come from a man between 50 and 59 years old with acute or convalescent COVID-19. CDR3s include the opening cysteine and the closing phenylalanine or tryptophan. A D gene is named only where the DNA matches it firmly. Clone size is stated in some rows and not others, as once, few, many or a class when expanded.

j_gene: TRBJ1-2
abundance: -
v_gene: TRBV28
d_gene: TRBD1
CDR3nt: TGTGCCAGCAGATCGGACAGGGTGGCAGGCTACACCTTC
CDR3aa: CASRSDRVAGYTF

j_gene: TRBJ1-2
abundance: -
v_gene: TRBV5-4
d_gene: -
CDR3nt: TGTGCCAGCAGCTTGGGGGGCGCAGGGCAGTATGGCTACACCTTC
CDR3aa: CASSLGGAGQYGYTF

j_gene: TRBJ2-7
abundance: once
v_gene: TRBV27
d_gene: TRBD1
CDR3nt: TGTGCCAGCATTGGGACAGGGGCCTTGAGCGAGCAGTACTTC
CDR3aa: CASIGTGALSEQYF

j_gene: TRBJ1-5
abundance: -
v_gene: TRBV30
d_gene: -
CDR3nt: TGTGCCTGGAGTGTTACAACAGGGAATCAGCCCCAGCATTTT
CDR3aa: CAWSVTTGNQPQHF

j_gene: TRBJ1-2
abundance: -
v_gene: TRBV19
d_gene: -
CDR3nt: TGTGCCAGTAGTATCGTCTACAGAAACTATGGCTACACCTTC
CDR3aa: CASSIVYRNYGYTF

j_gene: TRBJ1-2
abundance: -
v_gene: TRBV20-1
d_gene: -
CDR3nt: TGCAGTGCTAGTCCTGCCAGCTATGGCTACACCTTC
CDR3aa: CSASPASYGYTF

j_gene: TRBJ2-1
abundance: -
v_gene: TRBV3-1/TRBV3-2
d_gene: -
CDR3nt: TGTGCCAGCAGCCATACTAGTCACTCCTACAATGAGCAGTTCTTC
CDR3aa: CASSHTSHSYNEQFF

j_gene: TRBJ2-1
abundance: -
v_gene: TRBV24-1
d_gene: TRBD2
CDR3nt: TGTGCCACCAGTGACGCCGGGACTAGCGGGAGAAATGAGCAGTTCTTC
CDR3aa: CATSDAGTSGRNEQFF

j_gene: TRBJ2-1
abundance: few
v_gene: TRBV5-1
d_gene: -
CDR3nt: TGCGCCAGCAGCTCGCTAGGTGGCGATGAGCAGTTCTTC
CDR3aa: CASSSLGGDEQFF

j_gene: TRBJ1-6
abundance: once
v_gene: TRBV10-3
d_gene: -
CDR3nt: TGTGCCATCAATCGGGACTATAATTCACCCCTCCACTTT
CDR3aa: CAINRDYNSPLHF

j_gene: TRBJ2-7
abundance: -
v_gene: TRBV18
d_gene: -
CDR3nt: TGTGCCAGCTCAGGCAGGGGTTCCTACGAGCAGTACTTC
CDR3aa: CASSGRGSYEQYF

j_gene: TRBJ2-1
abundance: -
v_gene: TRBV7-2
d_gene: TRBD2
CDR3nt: TGTGCCAGCAGCTTAGTTCCGCGGGGGGGCTACAATGAGCAGTTCTTC
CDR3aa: CASSLVPRGGYNEQFF

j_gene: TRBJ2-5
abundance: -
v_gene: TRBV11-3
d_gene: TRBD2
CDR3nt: TGTGCCAGCAGCTTAGGACTAGCGGGAGTCGGCGAGACCCAGTACTTC
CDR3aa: CASSLGLAGVGETQYF

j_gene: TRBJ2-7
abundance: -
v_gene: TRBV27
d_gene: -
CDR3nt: TGTGCCAGCGCTAGGACACCTCAAGACGAGCAGTACTTC
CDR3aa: CASARTPQDEQYF

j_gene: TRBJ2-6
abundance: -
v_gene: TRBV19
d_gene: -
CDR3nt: TGTGCCAGTAGTATAAATTCTGTGGGGCGCTCTGGGGCCAACGTCCTGACTTTC
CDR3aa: CASSINSVGRSGANVLTF

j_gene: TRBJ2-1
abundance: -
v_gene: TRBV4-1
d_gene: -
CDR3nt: TGCGCCAGCAGCCAAAGGAACTTTGAGGGAGATGAGCAGTTCTTC
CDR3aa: CASSQRNFEGDEQFF

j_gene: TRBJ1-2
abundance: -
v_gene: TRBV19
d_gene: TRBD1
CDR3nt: TGTGCCAGTGGGTCAGGCAGGGACAGACCGTATGGCTACACCTTC
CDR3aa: CASGSGRDRPYGYTF

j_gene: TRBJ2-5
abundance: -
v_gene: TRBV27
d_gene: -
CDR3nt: TGTGCCAGCAGTTTATCTGGCCCCGAGACCCAGTACTTC
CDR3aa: CASSLSGPETQYF

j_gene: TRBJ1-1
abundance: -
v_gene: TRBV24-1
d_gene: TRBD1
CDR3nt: TGTGCCACCAGTGGGGCGCAGGGGGCAGGGGGAACTGAAGCTTTCTTT
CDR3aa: CATSGAQGAGGTEAFF

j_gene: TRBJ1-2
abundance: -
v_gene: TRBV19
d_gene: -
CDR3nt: TGTGCCAGTAGTATAGACACTATCTTATATGGCTACACCTTC
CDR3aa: CASSIDTILYGYTF

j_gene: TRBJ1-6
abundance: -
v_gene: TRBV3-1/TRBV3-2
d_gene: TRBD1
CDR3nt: TGTGCCAGCAGCCCGAGGGACAGGGGAGATTCACCCCTCCACTTT
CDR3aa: CASSPRDRGDSPLHF

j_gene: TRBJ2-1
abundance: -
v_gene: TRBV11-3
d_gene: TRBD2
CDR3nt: TGTGCCAGCAGCCCACAGCGGGGTGAGCAGTTCTTC
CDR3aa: CASSPQRGEQFF

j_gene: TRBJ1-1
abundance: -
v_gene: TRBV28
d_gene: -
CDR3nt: TGTGCCAGCAGTTTTACTGGGAATGGAGGCATGAACACTGAAGCTTTCTTT
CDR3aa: CASSFTGNGGMNTEAFF

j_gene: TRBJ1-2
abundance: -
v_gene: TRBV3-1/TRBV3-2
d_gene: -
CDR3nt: TGTGCCAGCAGCCAAGATCTTTGGGGGGAATCTAACTATGGCTACACCTTC
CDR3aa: CASSQDLWGESNYGYTF

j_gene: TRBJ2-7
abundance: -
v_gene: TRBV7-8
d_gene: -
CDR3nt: TGTGCCAGCAGCCGAGGCTCGAGTACCTACGAGCAGTACTTC
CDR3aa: CASSRGSSTYEQYF

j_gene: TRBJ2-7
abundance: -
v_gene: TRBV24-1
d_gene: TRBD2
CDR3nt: TGTGCCACCAGTGGGGCTAGCGGGAACTACGAGCAGTACTTC
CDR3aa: CATSGASGNYEQYF

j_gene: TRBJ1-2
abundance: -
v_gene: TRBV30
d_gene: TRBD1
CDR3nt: TGTGCCTGGAGTTATACAGGGGGCCCGGGCTACACCTTC
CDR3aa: CAWSYTGGPGYTF

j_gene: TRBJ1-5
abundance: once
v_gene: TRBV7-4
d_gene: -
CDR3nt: TGTGCCAGCAGCCGAATATTACAGGCCATCGACTCTCATCAGCCCCAGCATTTT
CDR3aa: CASSRILQAIDSHQPQHF

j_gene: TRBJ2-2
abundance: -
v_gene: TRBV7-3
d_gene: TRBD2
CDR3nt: TGTGCCAGCAGCACCGAACTAGCGGGGTCGAGCACCGGGGAGCTGTTTTTT
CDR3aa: CASSTELAGSSTGELFF

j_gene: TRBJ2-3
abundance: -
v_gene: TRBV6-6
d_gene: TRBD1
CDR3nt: TGTGCAAACCGAAGGGGGACAGGGACCACAGATACGCAGTATTTT
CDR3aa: CANRRGTGTTDTQYF

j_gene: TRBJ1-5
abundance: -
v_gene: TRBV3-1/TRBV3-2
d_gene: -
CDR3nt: TGTGCCAGCAGCCAAGAGGACAGCCATCAGCCCCAGCATTTT
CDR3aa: CASSQEDSHQPQHF

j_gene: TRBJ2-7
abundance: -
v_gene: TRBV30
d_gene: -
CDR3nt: TGTGCCTGGAGTGTGGCCTTCCCATCCTACGAGCAGTACTTC
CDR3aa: CAWSVAFPSYEQYF

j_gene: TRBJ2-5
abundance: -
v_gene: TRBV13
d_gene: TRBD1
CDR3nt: TGTGCCAGCAGCACGGGACAGGCGGGGAGCTGGTCCCAGTACTTC
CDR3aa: CASSTGQAGSWSQYF

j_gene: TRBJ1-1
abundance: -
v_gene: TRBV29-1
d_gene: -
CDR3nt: TGCAGCGCCCTCGGACAGCTGAACACTGAAGCTTTCTTT
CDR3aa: CSALGQLNTEAFF

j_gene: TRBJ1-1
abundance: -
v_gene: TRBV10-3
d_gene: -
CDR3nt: TGTGCCATCAGTGAGGGACGGGGAGGAACTGAAGCTTTCTTT
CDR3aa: CAISEGRGGTEAFF

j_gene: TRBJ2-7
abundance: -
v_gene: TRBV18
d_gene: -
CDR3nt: TGTGCCAGCTCACCCCAGAGGGACGAGCAGTACTTC
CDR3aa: CASSPQRDEQYF